This is a list of T cell receptor beta chains from one sample in a study of blood T cell repertoires in COVID-19. TCRdb's copy holds only in-frame clones and misses some; the assay was immunoSEQ multiplex PCR. The table shows about 50,000 clones, with about nine tenths occurring only once. Sequencing was done on a sample of peripheral blood. These receptors all come from an elderly woman with COVID-19, enrolled during active disease. Both conserved end residues are part of each CDR3. The D gene is left open where the match is weak. Size values are once, few and many counts, or a class for expanded clones, and some rows have none.

J gene | D gene | clone size | V gene | CDR3 protein | CDR3 DNA
TRBJ2-7 | NA | NA | TRBV5-1 | CASSPETSEQYF | TGCGCCAGCAGCCCAGAGACAAGCGAGCAGTACTTC
TRBJ2-1 | NA | once | TRBV5-8 | CASRWLALYYNEQFF | TGTGCCAGCAGATGGCTAGCGCTATACTACAATGAGCAGTTCTTC
TRBJ1-1 | TRBD1 | NA | TRBV6-6 | CASSPRDRLNTEAFF | TGTGCCAGCAGTCCTAGGGACAGGCTGAACACTGAAGCTTTCTTT
TRBJ2-7 | TRBD1 | NA | TRBV7-2 | CASSFLRGQGGNEQYF | TGTGCCAGCAGCTTTCTACGGGGACAGGGGGGCAACGAGCAGTACTTC
TRBJ2-7 | TRBD1 | once | TRBV6-5 | CASSLGGTGRYEQYF | TGTGCCAGCAGTTTAGGCGGGACAGGGCGCTACGAGCAGTACTTC
TRBJ1-1 | NA | NA | TRBV10-3 | CAIRQNTEAFF | TGTGCCATCAGACAGAACACTGAAGCTTTCTTT
TRBJ1-5 | NA | NA | TRBV6-5 | CASRRGTSDQPQHF | TGTGCCAGCAGGCGCGGGACCTCAGATCAGCCCCAGCATTTT
TRBJ1-6 | NA | NA | TRBV19 | CASSMGDTRVYNSPLHF | TGTGCCAGTAGTATGGGGGACACCAGAGTATATAATTCACCCCTCCACTTT
TRBJ2-7 | TRBD1 | NA | TRBV5-1 | CASSPNTGTGLYEQYF | TGCGCCAGCAGCCCAAACACCGGGACAGGGTTATACGAGCAGTACTTC
TRBJ2-7 | NA | NA | TRBV28 | CASLRDSYEQYF | TGTGCCAGTCTCAGGGATTCCTACGAGCAGTACTTC
TRBJ2-7 | TRBD1 | NA | TRBV28 | CASSPRDRSYEQYF | TGTGCCAGCAGTCCCCGGGACAGGTCCTACGAGCAGTACTTC
TRBJ1-1 | TRBD1 | NA | TRBV19 | CASRYMDRRNTEAFF | TGTGCCAGTAGGTATATGGACAGGAGGAACACTGAAGCTTTCTTT
TRBJ1-2 | TRBD1 | NA | TRBV29-1 | CSVVRGQGDGYTF | TGCAGCGTAGTTCGAGGGCAGGGGGATGGCTACACCTTC
TRBJ1-6 | NA | NA | TRBV5-4 | CASSFNTEGSPLHF | TGTGCCAGCAGCTTTAACACAGAAGGTTCACCCCTCCACTTT
TRBJ2-7 | NA | NA | TRBV5-4 | CASNRWGGSGNYEQYF | TGTGCCAGCAACCGATGGGGAGGTAGCGGAAACTACGAGCAGTACTTC
TRBJ2-7 | TRBD1 | NA | TRBV28 | CASSFVTGGPYEQYF | TGTGCCAGCAGTTTTGTGACAGGGGGGCCCTACGAGCAGTACTTC
TRBJ1-1 | NA | NA | TRBV2 | CASSEENGGGTEAFF | TGTGCCAGCAGTGAAGAGAACGGGGGTGGCACTGAAGCTTTCTTT
TRBJ1-4 | NA | NA | TRBV5-1 | CASSLSPGLNEKLFF | TGCGCCAGCAGCTTAAGCCCCGGACTTAATGAAAAACTGTTTTTT
TRBJ2-7 | NA | NA | TRBV10-3 | CAISERGYEQYF | TGTGCCATCAGTGAGAGGGGATACGAGCAGTACTTC
TRBJ2-1 | TRBD2 | NA | TRBV7-9 | CASSLVTSGARNEQFF | TGTGCCAGCAGCTTAGTAACTAGCGGGGCGCGGAATGAGCAGTTCTTC
TRBJ2-7 | TRBD2 | NA | TRBV5-1 | CARSLAAGGRLYEQYF | TGCGCCCGCAGCTTGGCCGCGGGGGGGAGACTCTACGAGCAGTACTTC
TRBJ2-5 | NA | NA | TRBV20-1 | CSASLTLLNPGGTQYF | TGCAGTGCTAGTCTGACCCTTTTAAACCCCGGAGGGACCCAGTACTTC
TRBJ1-3 | NA | NA | TRBV7-8 | CASSFRGSPSGNTIYF | TGTGCCAGCAGCTTCAGGGGTAGCCCCTCTGGAAACACCATATATTTT
TRBJ1-2 | NA | NA | TRBV18 | CASSPAMNRAGEYGYTF | TGTGCCAGCTCACCAGCTATGAACAGGGCGGGGGAATATGGCTACACCTTC
TRBJ2-7 | NA | NA | TRBV19 | CASSQGGEQYF | TGTGCCAGTAGTCAAGGGGGCGAGCAGTACTTC
TRBJ1-1 | TRBD1 | NA | TRBV15 | CATSRFSTGGTEAFF | TGTGCCACCAGCAGATTTTCGACAGGGGGCACTGAAGCTTTCTTT
TRBJ2-5 | TRBD2 | NA | TRBV24-1 | CATSGTSGKETQYF | TGTGCCACCTCCGGGACTAGCGGGAAAGAGACCCAGTACTTC
TRBJ2-7 | TRBD2 | NA | TRBV11-2 | CASSLVTSGRPSSYEQYF | TGTGCCAGCAGCTTAGTTACTAGCGGGAGGCCGAGCTCCTACGAGCAGTACTTC
TRBJ1-5 | NA | NA | TRBV2 | CASSVGGSNQPQHF | TGTGCCAGCAGTGTGGGAGGGAGCAATCAGCCCCAGCATTTT
TRBJ1-6 | TRBD1 | NA | TRBV5-1 | CASSHGQGSANSPLHF | TGCGCCAGCAGCCACGGACAGGGCAGCGCTAATTCACCCCTCCACTTT
TRBJ1-1 | NA | NA | TRBV19 | CASSFGWGDAEAFF | TGTGCCAGTAGTTTTGGCTGGGGGGACGCTGAAGCTTTCTTT
TRBJ1-3 | NA | few | TRBV18 | CASSPPFGGPSGNTIYF | TGTGCCAGCTCACCACCGTTCGGGGGGCCCTCTGGAAACACCATATATTTT
TRBJ2-3 | NA | NA | TRBV3-1/TRBV3-2 | CASSQARGTDTQYF | TGTGCCAGCAGCCAAGCACGCGGGACAGATACGCAGTATTTT
TRBJ2-2 | TRBD2 | NA | TRBV5-1 | CASSARLAVNTGELFF | TGCGCCAGCAGCGCAAGACTAGCGGTGAACACCGGGGAGCTGTTTTTT
TRBJ2-5 | TRBD2 | NA | TRBV30 | CAWSGGLAGGQETQYF | TGTGCCTGGAGTGGGGGACTAGCGGGGGGCCAAGAGACCCAGTACTTC
TRBJ2-2 | TRBD2 | NA | TRBV5-6 | CASSDGLAGYTGELFF | TGTGCCAGCAGCGACGGACTAGCGGGCTACACCGGGGAGCTGTTTTTT
TRBJ1-4 | NA | NA | TRBV5-5 | CASSLGGGPNEKLFF | TGTGCCAGCAGCTTGGGAGGGGGTCCTAATGAAAAACTGTTTTTT
TRBJ2-5 | TRBD2 | NA | TRBV2 | CASSEPSGWETQYF | TGTGCCAGCAGTGAGCCTAGCGGGTGGGAGACCCAGTACTTC
TRBJ1-4 | NA | NA | TRBV5-1 | CASSQDGNYEKLFF | TGCGCCAGCAGTCAGGACGGGAATTATGAAAAACTGTTTTTT
TRBJ1-2 | NA | NA | TRBV27 | CASSLARTGNGGYTF | TGTGCCAGCAGTTTAGCCCGCACAGGTAACGGCGGCTACACCTTC
TRBJ2-6 | NA | few | TRBV19 | CASSITGQPSGANVLTF | TGTGCCAGTAGTATTACAGGACAGCCCTCTGGGGCCAACGTCCTGACTTTC
TRBJ2-7 | TRBD2 | once | TRBV5-1 | CASSLGLATYEQYF | TGCGCCAGCAGCCTGGGACTAGCTACCTACGAGCAGTACTTC
TRBJ1-4 | NA | NA | TRBV7-2 | CASSLGGTYRTNEKLFF | TGTGCCAGCAGCTTAGGTGGGACATATAGAACTAATGAAAAACTGTTTTTT
TRBJ1-1 | NA | NA | TRBV6-5 | CASFTGSRANTEAFF | TGTGCCAGCTTTACAGGGTCAAGGGCCAACACTGAAGCTTTCTTT
TRBJ1-6 | TRBD1 | NA | TRBV29-1 | CSVTPTGDVNSPLHF | TGCAGCGTTACCCCTACAGGGGATGTAAATTCACCCCTCCACTTT